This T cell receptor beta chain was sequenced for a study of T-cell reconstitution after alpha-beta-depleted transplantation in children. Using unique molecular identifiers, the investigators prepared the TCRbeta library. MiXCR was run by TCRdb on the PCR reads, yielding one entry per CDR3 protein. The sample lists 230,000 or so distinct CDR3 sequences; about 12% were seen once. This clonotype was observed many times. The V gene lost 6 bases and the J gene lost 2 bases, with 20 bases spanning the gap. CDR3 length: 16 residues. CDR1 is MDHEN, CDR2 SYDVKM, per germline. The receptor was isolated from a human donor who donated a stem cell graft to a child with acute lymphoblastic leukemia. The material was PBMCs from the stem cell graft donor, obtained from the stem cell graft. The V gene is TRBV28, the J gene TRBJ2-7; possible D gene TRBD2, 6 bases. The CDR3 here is CASSDLWGVQPYEQYF. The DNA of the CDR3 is TGTGCCAGCAGCGATCTGTGGGGGGTCCAACCCTACGAGCAGTACTTC.